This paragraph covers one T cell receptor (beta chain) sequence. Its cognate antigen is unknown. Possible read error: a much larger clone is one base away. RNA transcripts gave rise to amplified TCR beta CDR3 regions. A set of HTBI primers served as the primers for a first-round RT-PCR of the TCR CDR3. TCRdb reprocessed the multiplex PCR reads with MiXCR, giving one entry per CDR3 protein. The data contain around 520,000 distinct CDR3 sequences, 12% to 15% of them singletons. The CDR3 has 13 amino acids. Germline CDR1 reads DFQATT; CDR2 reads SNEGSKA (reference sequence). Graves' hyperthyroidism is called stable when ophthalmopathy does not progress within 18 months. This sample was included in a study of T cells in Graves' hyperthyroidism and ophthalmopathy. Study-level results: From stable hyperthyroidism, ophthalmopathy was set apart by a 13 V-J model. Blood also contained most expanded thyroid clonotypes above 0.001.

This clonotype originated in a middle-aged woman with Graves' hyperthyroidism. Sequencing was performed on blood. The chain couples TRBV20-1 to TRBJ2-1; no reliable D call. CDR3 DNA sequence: TGCAGTGCTAGGTTGGGGAACTACAATGAGCAGCTCTTC. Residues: CSARLGNYNEQLF.